This entry is about one T cell receptor beta chain. Antigen unknown. These data are taken from a study of T cell clones after liver transplantation. Study at large: A pre-transplant mixed lymphocyte reaction with TCRbeta sequencing defined graft-donor-reactive clones followed in post-transplant blood. HCV positivity affected three of eight recipients; the rest lacked autoimmune or viral indications.

Using immunoSEQ multiplex PCR, the repertoire was profiled, and TCRdb retains in-frame clones only, with some absent. Here the sample spans about 74,000 clones, about 80% being singletons. Study-wide findings and caveats: Low donor cell numbers restricted donor-reactive repertoire measurement in a couple of subjects.

V was cut by 6 bases and J by 4 bases, with 15 bases left in between. The CDR3 contains 14 residues. CDR1 is SNHLY and CDR2 is FYNNEI in the germline V gene. The chain couples TRBV2 to TRBJ2-5, with a weak D call TRBD2 (7 bases). The sequence was obtained from a human donor who received a liver transplant. This specimen consisted of CD4+ T cells from blood, obtained before liver transplant. The CDR3 protein is CASSERGARETQYF. CDR3 nucleotides: TGTGCCAGCAGCGAACGGGGGGCACGAGAGACCCAGTACTTC.